This T cell receptor (beta chain) was captured in a study of technical replicates of blood from several donors. V gave up 1 base and J gave up 4 bases, with 15 bases separating them. The CDR3 length is 16 residues. Germline CDR1 and CDR2: LGHNA and YSLEER. Clones were read by immunoSEQ multiplex PCR, and TCRdb kept only the in-frame ones, dropping some. The sample holds over 70,000 clones, roughly nine tenths seen once. The source is a human donor in good health. Some clones in this sample may be carry-over from other donors' samples. Sequenced sample: PBMCs. The V gene is TRBV4-3, the J gene TRBJ2-3, with unresolved D. The CDR3 spells CASSQGVPVQADTQYF. CDR3 bases: TGCGCCAGCAGCCAAGGTGTCCCCGTGCAGGCAGATACGCAGTATTTT.